One sample yielded the 11 T cell receptor beta chains listed below, sequenced in a study of blood T cell repertoires in COVID-19. Generated by immunoSEQ multiplex PCR, the TCRdb table keeps only in-frame clones and is missing some. The sample consists of some 430,000 clones, around 90% of them appearing once. Sequencing was done on a sample of PBMCs or T cells enriched from blood (not recorded which). The receptors were sampled from a man younger than 35 who had recovered from COVID-19.

The CDR3 loop reads CASSLGQGKSEKLFF. The CDR3 coding sequence is TGTGCCAGCAGCCTCGGACAGGGAAAGAGTGAAAAACTGTTTTTT. The chain recombines TRBV9 with TRBJ1-4; 8 positions match TRBD1. After removal of 4 bases from V and 7 bases from J, the junction contained 9 bases not matched to a gene. Per the germline V gene, CDR1 is SGDLS and CDR2 is YYNGEE. This CDR3 has 15 amino acids.

The chain links TRBV28 to TRBJ1-6, with TRBD1 identical over 7 bases. Germline V gene lookup returns CDR1 MDHEN and CDR2 SYDVKM. CDR3 length: 16 residues. V lost 0 bases, J lost 3 bases, and 2 bases stayed unmatched. DNA of the CDR3: TGTGCCAGCAGTTTATGGACAGGGTTCTATAATTCACCCCTCCACTTT. Translating it yields CASSLWTGFYNSPLHF.

The V call is TRBV27, the J call TRBJ2-3, with 7 bases lining up with TRBD1. The CDR3 loop spans 16 amino acids. The V segment lost 6 bases and the J segment 5 bases; nucleotides outside the gene matches: 14. The germline gives CDR1 MNHEY, CDR2 SMNVEV (reference sequence). DNA of the CDR3: TGTGCCAGCAGGGTCCGACAGGGCCCAGGGGGAGATACGCAGTATTTT. Its protein is CASRVRQGPGGDTQYF.

This chain joins TRBV5-1 and TRBJ1-5; the match to TRBD1 covers 7 bases. CDR3 size: 14 residues. V shed 3 bases, J shed 4 bases, and the junction held 4 bases outside the gene matches. Germline values: CDR1 SGHRS, CDR2 YFSETQ. This CDR3 reads CASSSGQKNQPQHF. CDR3 coding DNA: TGCGCCAGCAGCTCGGGACAGAAGAATCAGCCCCAGCATTTT.

This clone was counted once. The chain uses TRBV6-5 and TRBJ1-2, with no clear D. The germline gives CDR1 MNHEY, CDR2 SVGAGI. CDR3 length equals 14 residues. The V and J ends lost 8 bases and 3 bases respectively, with 16 bases between them. CDR3 bases: TGTGCCAGCTCCAGTCCCCTTCTCGACTATGGCTACACCTTC. This encodes CASSSPLLDYGYTF.

This clone has just one count. The chain has TRBV28 and TRBJ2-5; D perhaps matches TRBD2 (5 bases). The CDR3 totals 11 residues. Germline-derived CDR1 and CDR2 are MDHEN and SYDVKM. V was pared by 5 bases and J by 7 bases, with 8 bases between. Here the CDR3 DNA reads TGTGCCAGCAGTAGAAGCGGGACCCAGTACTTC. Its translation is CASSRSGTQYF.

This clone was detected only once. CDR3 residues: CASSEWAGPGYTF. DNA of the CDR3: TGTGCCAGCAGTGAATGGGCAGGGCCCGGCTACACCTTC. The V call is TRBV6-1, the J call TRBJ1-2; D is possibly TRBD1 (5 bases). Germline CDR1 MNHNS, CDR2 SASEGT. The V end was cut by 2 bases, the J end by 8 bases, with 12 bases between. CDR3 size: 13 residues.

The CDR3 DNA follows: TGTGCCAGCAGCTTTTCTGCAGGGGGAGAGACCCAGTACTTC. The encoded protein is CASSFSAGGETQYF. The J gene is TRBJ2-5, the V gene TRBV7-9, with 7 bases identical to TRBD1. V was pared by 3 bases and J by 4 bases, with 5 bases of the junction left unmatched. In germline, CDR1 is SEHNR, CDR2 FQNEAQ (reference sequence). The CDR3 is 14 amino acids. Based on the CDR3 plus reference TRBV7-9 and TRBJ2-5, the full variable domain is DTGVSQNPRHKITKRGQNVTFRCDPISEHNRLYWYRQTLGQGPEFLTYFQNEAQLEKSRLLSDRFSAERPKGSFSTLEIQRTEQGDSAMYLCASSFSAGGETQYFGPGTRLLVL.

The chain has TRBV19 and TRBJ1-5; 8 bases match TRBD1. J lost 8 bases, V lost 6 bases, and 12 bases had no gene match. The CDR3 contains 15 residues. Looked up from germline, CDR1 is LNHDA and CDR2 is SQIVND (reference sequence). The CDR3 DNA sequence: TGTGCCAGTAGCCTAGGACAGGGAAGGCGAGAGCCCCAGCATTTT. Translating gives CASSLGQGRREPQHF.

The chain uses TRBV5-3 and TRBJ1-5, with D perhaps TRBD1 (5 bases). TRBV5-3 is sorted into the ORF group, with uncertain function. Trimming stripped 0 bases from V and 6 bases from J, with 16 bases between. The CDR3 contains 16 residues. CDR3 sequence: CARSLGQLDGFQPQHF. The CDR3 region has the DNA TGTGCCAGAAGCTTGGGACAGCTAGACGGTTTTCAGCCCCAGCATTTT.

The CDR3 here is CAWRLGRTSGLNEQFF. In DNA form, the CDR3 reads TGTGCCTGGAGACTAGGGCGGACTAGCGGCCTGAATGAGCAGTTCTTC. The rearrangement links TRBV30 to TRBJ2-1; 10 nucleotides align to TRBD2. Germline assignment: CDR1 GTSNPN and CDR2 SVGIG (reference sequence). V lost 3 bases and J lost 7; bases outside the gene matches: 12. The CDR3 is made up of 16 amino acids. The entire variable domain, with the rest obtained from reference TRBV30 and TRBJ2-1, is as follows: SQTIHQWPATLVQPVGSPLSLECTVEGTSNPNLYWYRQAAGRGLQLLFYSVGIGQISSEVPQNLSASRPQDRQFILSSKKLLLSDSGFYLCAWRLGRTSGLNEQFFGPGTRLTVL.